This TCR beta chain was obtained from a study of patients and donors after allogeneic stem cell transplantation. TCRdb fed the RT-PCR reads into MiXCR, producing one record per CDR3 protein. The sample carries approximately 150,000 distinct CDR3 sequences, about a quarter recorded once. This clonotype has only a few counts. The receptor comes from a human donor who was either an allogeneic HSCT recipient or a stem cell or donor lymphocyte infusion donor (not recorded which). It is not recorded whose cells these are; they may come from a transplant donor. The sequenced sample consisted of blood, either unsorted or a sorted T cell fraction (not recorded which).

The CDR3 DNA is TGTGCCATAGCGGACCCGACCTTTTTCGAGCAGTACTTC. Its translation is CAIADPTFFEQYF. This chain uses TRBV10-3 with TRBJ2-7, with a tentative D call TRBD2 (5 bases). Germline V gene lookup returns CDR1 ENHRY and CDR2 SYGVKD. The CDR3 extends over 13 amino acids. The ends were cut back, 9 bases at V and 6 bases at J, with 18 bases in the middle.